The 8 T cell receptor beta chains below all came from one sample that was sequenced in a study of control samples from healthy donors and cancer patients. Using immunoSEQ multiplex PCR, the repertoire was profiled, and TCRdb retains in-frame clones only, with some absent. Found here are 210,000 or so clones, about 90% of them singletons; the top ten hold over 1.5%. Sequenced: blood. The receptors shown here come from a man aged 25-45 years in good health.

This chain links TRBV7-2 with TRBJ2-1; 16 nucleotides match TRBD2. The CDR3 length is 17 residues. In germline, CDR1 is SGHTA, CDR2 FQGNSA. J lost 5 bases, V lost 5 bases, and 6 bases had no gene match. The CDR3 DNA sequence: TGTGCCAGCAGCCCCCCGGGACTAGCGGGGGGGAACAATGAGCAGTTCTTC. Protein: CASSPPGLAGGNNEQFF.

The chain carries TRBV5-1 and TRBJ1-1; 7 nucleotides line up with TRBD1. Germline lookup yields CDR1 SGHRS and CDR2 YFSETQ. The CDR3 is 15 amino acids. The V gene end was trimmed by 3 bases and the J gene end by 3 bases; junction bases not matched to a gene: 8. CDR3 nucleotide sequence: TGCGCCAGCAGCTCAATGACTACAGGGGACACTGAAGCTTTCTTT. Amino acid sequence: CASSSMTTGDTEAFF.

This clone was observed many times. The J gene is TRBJ1-2, the V gene TRBV28, with 8 bases identical to TRBD1. J lost 5 bases, V lost 5 bases, and 10 bases had no gene match. Germline CDR1 and CDR2: MDHEN and SYDVKM. CDR3 length: 15 amino acids. In DNA, the CDR3 is TGTGCCAGCAGTCCCCTACGGGACAGGATATATGGCTACACCTTC. Translation: CASSPLRDRIYGYTF.

This chain joins TRBV6-5 and TRBJ1-6, with D perhaps TRBD1 (5 bases). This CDR3 has 15 amino acids. Trimming cost V 2 bases and J 9 bases, with 14 bases left between them. Germline loops: CDR1 MNHEY, CDR2 SVGAGI. The CDR3 nucleotides read TGTGCCAGCAGTTACGGGCAGGGACTTCGTTCACCCCTCCACTTT. Protein sequence: CASSYGQGLRSPLHF.

This chain uses TRBV27 with TRBJ1-1; D remains unclear. The V gene's germline CDR1 is MNHEY and CDR2 SMNVEV (reference sequence). The CDR3 length is 13 residues. The ends were cut back, 8 bases at V and 1 base at J, with 11 bases in the middle. CDR3 sequence: CASHPRANTEAFF. DNA for the CDR3: TGTGCCAGCCACCCCCGGGCGAACACTGAAGCTTTCTTT.

J is TRBJ1-1 and V is TRBV11-2, with D perhaps matching TRBD1 (6 bases). This CDR3 has 12 amino acids. In germline, CDR1 is SGHAT, CDR2 FQNNGV. Trimming pared 5 bases from V and 5 bases from J, leaving 9 bases between. The CDR3 loop reads CASSITGTEAFF. The CDR3 DNA sequence: TGTGCCAGCAGCATCACAGGGACTGAAGCTTTCTTT. The full variable domain, in which reference TRBV11-2 and TRBJ1-1 provide the parts outside the CDR3, is EAGVAQSPRYKIIEKRQSVAFWCNPISGHATLYWYQQILGQGPKLLIQFQNNGVVDDSQLPKDRFSAERLKGVDSTLKIQPAKLEDSAVYLCASSITGTEAFFGQGTRLTVV.

V usage is TRBV7-9 and J usage is TRBJ1-1; D not certain. Trimming took 5 bases from V and 1 from J, leaving 17 bases between them. This CDR3 comprises 16 residues. Germline values: CDR1 SEHNR, CDR2 FQNEAQ (reference sequence). CDR3 sequence reads: CASSPLSAARNTEAFF. DNA of the CDR3: TGTGCCAGCAGCCCCCTATCGGCAGCAAGGAACACTGAAGCTTTCTTT.

The rearrangement joins TRBV6-5 to TRBJ2-3; D remains unclear. Trimming stripped 2 bases from V and 2 bases from J, with 8 bases between. The CDR3 has 14 amino acids. Germline loops: CDR1 MNHEY, CDR2 SVGAGI. The CDR3 DNA reads TGTGCCAGCAGTTACCGGTCCTTCACAGATACGCAGTATTTT. Protein product: CASSYRSFTDTQYF.